The rows below give T cell receptor beta chains drawn from one sample of a study of CD8 T cells in ankylosing spondylitis. TCRdb passed the 5' RACE reads through MiXCR, listing each CDR3 protein once. The sample carries about 220,000 distinct CDR3 sequences, about 7.3% recorded once. The source material was blood, either unsorted or a sorted T cell fraction (not recorded which). All receptors come from a male donor with ankylosing spondylitis. The CDR3 runs from the conserved cysteine through the conserved F or W. Clone size is stated in some rows and not others, as once, few, many or a class when expanded.

TRBV6-5	TRBJ2-7	many	CASSYSINADEQYF
TRBV10-1	TRBJ2-1	many	CASSDLLAGAGNEQFF
TRBV20-1	TRBJ2-1	many	CSARPRTSRNEQFF
TRBV29-1	TRBJ1-1	many	CSVEPGMNTEAFF
TRBV7-8	TRBJ2-1	once	CASSIDPVSYNEQFF
TRBV27	TRBJ2-7	few	CASSLMGAHEQYF
TRBV6-5	TRBJ2-5	many	CASSYGGEAQETQYF
TRBV3-1	TRBJ1-5	many	CASSPYRGGQPQHF
TRBV27	TRBJ2-5	many	CASSSVGQETQYF
TRBV5-8	TRBJ2-7	many	CASSPPSGVYEQYF
TRBV4-3	TRBJ2-2	many	CASSQGTGGDTGELFF
TRBV10-3	TRBJ1-4	.	CAISDPGQGRGEKLFF
TRBV3-1	TRBJ2-3	few	CASSHLAGGRDTQYF
TRBV20-1	TRBJ2-7	.	CSFPDYLSGSPTYEQYF
TRBV11-2	TRBJ2-1	few	CASSPLGLAGGVYNEQFF
TRBV3-1	TRBJ2-7	.	CASSQESYSTYEQYF
TRBV27	TRBJ2-7	many	CASTGQGDEQYF
TRBV7-9	TRBJ1-5	many	CASSLEGRGQSSLHF
TRBV4-3	TRBJ1-4	many	CASSQSGRRKLFF
TRBV4-3	TRBJ2-2	many	CASSLQGRNTGELFF
TRBV4-1	TRBJ1-1	.	CASSQGRTGQPEAFF
TRBV4-3	TRBJ2-3	few	CASSQDWRGGDTQYF
TRBV20-1	TRBJ1-5	.	CSASRRGPNQPQHF